This T cell receptor (beta chain) appears in the sequencing data of a study of CD8 T cells in Susac syndrome. Study background: When blood was drawn, patients with Susac syndrome were on intravenous immunoglobulin alone, on corticosteroids, or therapy-naive.

cDNA came from about 0.5 to 1 ug RNA primed by random hexamers. By means of immunoSEQ multiplex PCR, TCR beta CDR3 spanning 54 Vbeta and 13 Jbeta underwent amplification. MiXCR, applied by TCRdb to the immunoSEQ multiplex PCR reads, yields one record per CDR3 protein. The sample includes 84,000 or so distinct CDR3 sequences, roughly 94% of them seen just once. This CDR3 is 12 amino acids long. Trimming took 0 bases from V and 7 from J, leaving 6 bases between them. CDR1 MNHEY and CDR2 SMNVEV come from the germline V gene (reference sequence). The CD8+ and CD4+ T cells were negatively isolated, with the TEMRA cells enriched by FACS.

V usage is TRBV27 and J usage is TRBJ1-2; the D gene is possibly TRBD1 (5 bases). Material: CD8+ T cells from PBMCs. The TCR comes from a human donor with Susac syndrome. CDR3 loop: CASSLSGGGYTF. The DNA for the CDR3 is TGTGCCAGCAGTTTATCGGGGGGTGGCTACACCTTC.